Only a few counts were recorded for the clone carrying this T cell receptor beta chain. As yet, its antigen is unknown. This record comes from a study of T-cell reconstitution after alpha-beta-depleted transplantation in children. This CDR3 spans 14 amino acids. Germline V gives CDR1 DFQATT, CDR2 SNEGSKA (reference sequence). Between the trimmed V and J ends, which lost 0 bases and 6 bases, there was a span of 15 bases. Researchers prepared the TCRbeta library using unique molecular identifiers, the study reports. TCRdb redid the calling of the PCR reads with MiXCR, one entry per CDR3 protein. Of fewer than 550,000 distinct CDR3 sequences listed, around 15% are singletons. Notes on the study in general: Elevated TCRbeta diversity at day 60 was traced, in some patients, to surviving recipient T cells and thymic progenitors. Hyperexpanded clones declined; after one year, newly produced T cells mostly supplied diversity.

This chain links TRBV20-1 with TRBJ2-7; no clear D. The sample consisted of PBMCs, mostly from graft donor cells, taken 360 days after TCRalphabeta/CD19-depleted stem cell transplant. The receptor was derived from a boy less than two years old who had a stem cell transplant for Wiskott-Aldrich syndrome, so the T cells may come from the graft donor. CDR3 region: CSARDLWDPSEQYF. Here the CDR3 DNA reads TGCAGTGCTAGAGATCTCTGGGATCCCTCCGAGCAGTACTTC.